This T cell receptor (beta chain) was identified in a study of blood T cell repertoires in COVID-19. About the study: Samples of COVID-19 (acute and convalescent) were obtained from the United States, Italy and Spain. The analysed material was cDNA or gDNA that came from T cells, B-cell-depleted T cells, or PBMCs.

Original processing methods: Amplification with reference gene primers provided the estimates of nucleated cell counts. The table came from immunoSEQ multiplex PCR; TCRdb's copy has only in-frame clones and leaves some out. V and J calls and clone size are as listed in that table; D and trimming were resolved from the DNA. The data hold roughly 66,000 clones, with about 80% observed a single time. The germline V and J ends were trimmed by 1 base and 7 bases, with 11 bases remaining between them. CDR1 and CDR2 from the germline V gene are SGHDT and YYEEEE. The CDR3 sequence is 14 residues long. The sequencing input was peripheral blood. V gene TRBV5-6 combines with J gene TRBJ2-2; the D gene is possibly TRBD1 (6 bases). This receptor was identified in a man in his sixties with acute or convalescent COVID-19. This CDR3 is CASSLFRGIGELFF. DNA of the CDR3: TGTGCCAGCAGCTTGTTTAGGGGGATCGGGGAGCTGTTTTTT.